The 10 T cell receptor beta chains presented below share a single source sample, sequenced in a study of cytomegalovirus exposure and HLA in healthy donors. PCR primers comprised 60 Vbeta and 13 Jbeta primers. Here immunoSEQ multiplex PCR was the method, and the copy in TCRdb shows in-frame clones only, minus some. The sample contains about 170,000 clones, 80% to 90% of which appear only once. The sample consisted of PBMCs. Receptors were obtained from a male donor in good health and CMV-seronegative.

This clone showed up just once. The gene calls are TRBV25-1 and TRBJ2-6; D is uncertain. Germline CDR1 and CDR2: MGHDK and SYGVNS. The V end lost 9 bases, the J end lost 0 bases, and 9 bases lay between the germline ends. This CDR3 spans 14 amino acids. In DNA, the CDR3 is TGTGCCAGAACACCCTCCTCTGGGGCCAACGTCCTGACTTTC. It yields the protein CARTPSSGANVLTF.

This clone has just one count. This chain connects TRBV5-6 to TRBJ2-7; 7 bases fit TRBD2. This CDR3 contains 14 residues. In germline, CDR1 is SGHDT, CDR2 YYEEEE. The trim removed 4 bases at V and 6 bases at J, leaving 10 bases unmatched. The CDR3 sequence is CASSPREGTREQYF. In DNA, the CDR3 is TGTGCCAGCAGCCCGAGGGAGGGAACTCGCGAGCAGTACTTC.

This sequence joins TRBV14 and TRBJ2-1, with TRBD2 identical over 12 bases. V lost 0 bases and J lost 2; bases outside the gene matches: 5. In germline, CDR1 is SGHDN, CDR2 FVKESK. The CDR3 is made up of 18 amino acids. The CDR3 reads CASSQEARTSGTYNEQFF. DNA for the CDR3: TGTGCCAGCAGCCAAGAGGCGAGGACTAGCGGGACCTACAATGAGCAGTTCTTC.

The V call is TRBV7-8, the J call TRBJ2-2; D is undetermined. V was trimmed by 5 bases and J by 6 bases, leaving 13 bases between them. Germline CDR1 SGHVS, CDR2 FQNEAQ. This CDR3 spans 14 amino acids. The chain's CDR3 is CASSPPDIAGELFF. Here the CDR3 DNA reads TGTGCCAGCAGCCCTCCCGACATTGCCGGGGAGCTGTTTTTT.

The chain combines TRBV7-9 with TRBJ1-1, with D perhaps matching TRBD1 (6 bases). CDR1 and CDR2 from the germline V gene are SEHNR and FQNEAQ (reference sequence). Trimming removed 2 bases at V and 1 base at J, with 14 bases between. This CDR3 is 16 amino acids long. The CDR3 reads CASSLPRDTPNTEAFF. The CDR3 nucleotides are TGTGCCAGCAGCTTACCCCGGGACACCCCGAACACTGAAGCTTTCTTT.

This clone appeared a single time. This chain links TRBV9 with TRBJ1-2; D is possibly TRBD1 (6 bases). The V end was cut by 4 bases, the J end by 6 bases, with 10 bases between. The CDR3 totals 12 residues. Germline-derived CDR1 and CDR2 are SGDLS and YYNGEE. CDR3 sequence (DNA): TGTGCCAGCAGCACCAGGACAGATGGCTACACCTTC. Protein: CASSTRTDGYTF.

The chain joins TRBV5-1 to TRBJ2-1, with 7 bases lining up with TRBD1. Germline V CDR1 and CDR2: SGHRS, YFSETQ. This CDR3 is built from 16 residues. The J segment lost 4 bases and the V segment lost 5 bases, leaving 12 bases of the junction unmatched. The CDR3 region is CASSFGGQLSYNEQFF. In nucleotides, the CDR3 is TGCGCCAGCAGTTTTGGGGGACAGCTCTCTTACAATGAGCAGTTCTTC.

DNA of the CDR3: TGTGCCTGGAGCACCGGGACAGGCACAGATACGCAGTATTTT. Translation: CAWSTGTGTDTQYF. The V gene is TRBV30, the J gene TRBJ2-3; 7 bases agree with TRBD1. The CDR3 covers 14 residues. V was pared by 3 bases and J by 1 base, with 4 bases of the junction left unmatched. Per the germline V gene, CDR1 is GTSNPN and CDR2 is SVGIG (reference sequence).

This clone was seen a handful of times. CDR3 bases: TGCGCCAGCAGCGAAGACAGGCCTAATAGCAATCAGCCCCAGCATTTT. Its translation is CASSEDRPNSNQPQHF. J is TRBJ1-5 and V is TRBV5-1; D may be TRBD1 (6 bases). The CDR3 runs to 16 residues. V was shortened by 4 bases and J by 0 bases, with 14 bases between the two germline ends. Germline-derived CDR1 and CDR2 are SGHRS and YFSETQ.

J is TRBJ1-5 and V is TRBV6-5, with TRBD1 matching over 11 bases. Per germline, CDR1 MNHEY and CDR2 SVGAGI. The CDR3 spans 14 residues. Germline trimming cut 6 bases from V and 5 bases from J; bases unmatched to any gene: 3. CDR3 nucleotide sequence: TGTGCCAGCAGCCGGGACAGGGGGGATCAGCCCCAGCATTTT. This translates into CASSRDRGDQPQHF.